The entry that follows covers one T cell receptor (beta chain) sequence. The J segment lost 8 bases and the V segment lost 3 bases, leaving 7 bases of the junction unmatched. CDR1 and CDR2 (germline): SEHNR, FQNEAQ (reference sequence). CDR3 length: 15 residues. The data are from a study of T cell changes during pregnancy in multiple sclerosis. Libraries were prepared by immunoSEQ multiplex PCR; TCRdb keeps only in-frame clonotypes and omits some of them. The profile shows approximately 46,000 clones, around 89% of them singletons. The clonotype was recovered from a female donor with multiple sclerosis, enrolled in a pregnancy study. This sequence joins TRBV7-9 and TRBJ2-1, with 10 bases aligning to TRBD2. Here the sequenced sample was CD8+ T cells from peripheral blood mononuclear cells, taken in the second trimester of pregnancy. This CDR3 reads CASSFGLAGGYEQFF. As DNA, the CDR3 is TGTGCCAGCAGCTTTGGGTTAGCGGGGGGCTATGAGCAGTTCTTC.